A selection of T cell receptor beta chains follows, all from one sample in a study of beta chain features in type 1 diabetes. Some clones are missing from TCRdb's copy, which holds only in-frame ones; the method was immunoSEQ multiplex PCR. The sample yields 300,000 or so clones, around 9.3% seen once. Specimen: central memory CD4+ T cells from blood. These receptors were taken from a man aged 25 to 40 with type 1 diabetes. CDR3s include the opening cysteine and the closing phenylalanine or tryptophan. D genes are given only for firm matches. Clone size, where shown, is once, few, many, or a class for clones that have expanded.

clone_size	d_call	cdr3_length	v_call	j_call	cdr3_nt	cdr3_aa
.	.	16	TRBV6-6	TRBJ2-6	TGTGCCAGCAGCGACCCGCCCAGCTCTGGGGCCAACGTCCTGACTTTC	CASSDPPSSGANVLTF
.	TRBD1	14	TRBV28	TRBJ2-7	TGTGCCAGCAGGGGGACAGGGGCCGTGGACGAGCAGTACTTC	CASRGTGAVDEQYF
.	.	16	TRBV2	TRBJ1-5	TGTGCCAGCAGCCCCTCGGGAAACGGGGGAAATCAGCCCCAGCATTTT	CASSPSGNGGNQPQHF
.	.	14	TRBV2	TRBJ1-5	TGTGCCAGCAGGGACAGAGAAAGCAATCAGCCCCAGCATTTT	CASRDRESNQPQHF
few	TRBD1	13	TRBV29-1	TRBJ2-7	TGCAGCGTTGACCAGGACAGGGCGGGCGAGCAGTACTTC	CSVDQDRAGEQYF
.	TRBD1	17	TRBV5-6	TRBJ1-2	TGTGCCAGCAGCTCGTGGACAGGGGGTGAATATAACTATGGCTACACCTTC	CASSSWTGGEYNYGYTF
few	TRBD1	13	TRBV7-6	TRBJ2-5	TGTGCCAGCAGCCGGGGACAGACGCGGACCCAGTACTTC	CASSRGQTRTQYF
few	TRBD2	15	TRBV7-9	TRBJ2-1	TGTGCCAGCAGCTTAGGGGCGAGCGGGGGCAATGAGCAGTTCTTC	CASSLGASGGNEQFF
few	.	15	TRBV7-2	TRBJ2-7	TGTGCCAGCAGCTTTCGGGGGCCCGACCCCTACGAGCAGTACTTC	CASSFRGPDPYEQYF
.	.	14	TRBV7-2	TRBJ2-3	TGTGCCAGCAGTTCCCCGTATGGTGGGGATACGCAGTATTTT	CASSSPYGGDTQYF
.	.	13	TRBV23-1	TRBJ2-1	TGCGCCAGGTCGGGCGGGGGCGACAATGAGCAGTTCTTC	CARSGGGDNEQFF
.	.	13	TRBV15	TRBJ1-5	TGTGCCACAAGAGGGGGTGGCAATCAGCCCCAGCATTTT	CATRGGGNQPQHF
many	.	12	TRBV25-1	TRBJ1-1	TGTGCCAGCAGTGAGCTGAACACTGAAGCTTTCTTT	CASSELNTEAFF